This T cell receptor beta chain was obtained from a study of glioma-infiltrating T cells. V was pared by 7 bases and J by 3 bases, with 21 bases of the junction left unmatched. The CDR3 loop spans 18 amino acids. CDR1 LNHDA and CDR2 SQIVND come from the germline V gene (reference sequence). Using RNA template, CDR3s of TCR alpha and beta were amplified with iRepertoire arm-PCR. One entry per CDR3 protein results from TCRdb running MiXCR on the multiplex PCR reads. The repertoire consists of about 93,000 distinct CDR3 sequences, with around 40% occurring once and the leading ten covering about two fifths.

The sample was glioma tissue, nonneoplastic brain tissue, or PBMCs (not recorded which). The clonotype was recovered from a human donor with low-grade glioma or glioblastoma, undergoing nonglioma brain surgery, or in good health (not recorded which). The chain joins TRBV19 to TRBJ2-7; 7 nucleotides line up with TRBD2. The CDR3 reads CASKGGSPHELVVYEQYF. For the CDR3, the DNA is TGTGCCAGTAAAGGCGGGAGTCCCCACGAGCTAGTTGTCTACGAGCAGTACTTC.